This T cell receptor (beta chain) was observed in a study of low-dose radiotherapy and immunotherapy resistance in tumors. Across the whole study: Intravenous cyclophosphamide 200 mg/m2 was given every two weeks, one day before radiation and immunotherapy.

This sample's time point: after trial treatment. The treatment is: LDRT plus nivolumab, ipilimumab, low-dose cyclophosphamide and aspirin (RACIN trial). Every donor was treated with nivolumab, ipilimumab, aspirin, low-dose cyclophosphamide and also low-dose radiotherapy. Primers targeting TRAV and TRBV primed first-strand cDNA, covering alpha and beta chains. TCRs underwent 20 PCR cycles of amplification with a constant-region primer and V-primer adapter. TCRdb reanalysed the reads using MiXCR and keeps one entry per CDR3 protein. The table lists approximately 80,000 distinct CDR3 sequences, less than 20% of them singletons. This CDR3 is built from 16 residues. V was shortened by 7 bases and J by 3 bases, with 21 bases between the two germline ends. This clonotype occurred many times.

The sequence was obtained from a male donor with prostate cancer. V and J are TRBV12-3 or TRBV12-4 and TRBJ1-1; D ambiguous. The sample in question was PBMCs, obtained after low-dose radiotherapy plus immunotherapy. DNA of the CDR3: TGTGCCAGCAACCTCCCAGCCGTGGGGATAGACACTGAAGCTTTCTTT. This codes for CASNLPAVGIDTEAFF.